One and the same sample provided the 27 T cell receptor beta chains below, sequenced in a study of cytomegalovirus exposure and HLA in healthy donors (dated by TCRdb to 2017 to 2019). Library preparation used the immunoSEQ multiplex PCR assay. For the multiplex PCR, a mixture combining 60 forward primers for TCR Vbeta segments and 13 reverse primers for TCR Jbeta segments was used. This immuneACCESS table, as held by TCRdb, lists in-frame sequences with V and J called but not all clones. Of the missing ones, under half trace to an unresolved V gene in checked studies; the others have no known cause. The sample records approximately 110,000 clones, over 65% of which are singletons. The ten largest clones take up roughly 0.82% of the sample. The sequencing input was PBMCs. Receptor source: a woman aged 25 to 39 in good health and CMV-seronegative.

The rearrangement uses TRBV11-2 and TRBJ2-1; 9 bases line up with TRBD1. The CDR3 covers 16 residues. Looked up from germline, CDR1 is SGHAT and CDR2 is FQNNGV. The junction had 7 bases not matched to a gene; V was cut back by 5 bases and J by 2 bases. For the CDR3, the DNA is TGTGCCAGCAGCAGCCGGGACAGGGAGGCCTACAATGAGCAGTTCTTC. This translates into CASSSRDREAYNEQFF.

This clone was detected only once. CDR3 DNA sequence: TGTGCCAGCAATCCCCAGGGGGCGCAAACTGAAGCTTTCTTT. Translated: CASNPQGAQTEAFF. The genes are TRBV2 and TRBJ1-1; TRBD1 matches 8 bases. The germline V gene encodes CDR1 SNHLY and CDR2 FYNNEI. The ends lost 7 bases at V and 5 bases at J; junction bases unmatched: 9. The CDR3 is made up of 14 amino acids.

The chain has TRBV19 and TRBJ1-1, with D possibly matching TRBD1 (6 bases). Germline CDR1 LNHDA, CDR2 SQIVND (reference sequence). The CDR3 is 14 amino acids. V was shortened by 3 bases and J by 3 bases, with 11 bases between the two germline ends. The CDR3 sequence: CASSIGGAYTEAFF. The CDR3 DNA follows: TGTGCCAGTAGTATCGGGGGGGCGTACACTGAAGCTTTCTTT.

The rearrangement uses TRBV19 and TRBJ1-1; 7 bases are a match to TRBD1. Germline assignment: CDR1 LNHDA and CDR2 SQIVND (reference sequence). This CDR3 spans 19 amino acids. V shed 0 bases, J shed 1 base, and the junction held 14 bases outside the gene matches. CDR3 sequence: CASSIEDGAGGYWNTEAFF. The DNA for the CDR3 is TGTGCCAGTAGTATAGAAGATGGAGCAGGGGGTTATTGGAACACTGAAGCTTTCTTT. The complete variable domain, with remaining parts taken from reference TRBV19 and TRBJ1-1, reads DGGITQSPKYLFRKEGQNVTLSCEQNLNHDAMYWYRQDPGQGLRLIYYSQIVNDFQKGDIAEGYSVSREKKESFPLTVTSAQKNPTAFYLCASSIEDGAGGYWNTEAFFGQGTRLTVV.

J is TRBJ1-1 and V is TRBV9; D gene unclear. Trimming stripped 4 bases from V and 1 base from J, with 14 bases between. The CDR3 totals 15 residues. Germline loops: CDR1 SGDLS, CDR2 YYNGEE. The CDR3 spells CASSPSELKNTEAFF. DNA for the CDR3: TGTGCCAGCAGCCCCTCGGAGCTGAAGAACACTGAAGCTTTCTTT.

This clone was detected only a few times. The J gene is TRBJ2-5, the V gene TRBV7-6; 7 bases match TRBD1. This CDR3 region has 16 residues. The germline V gene has CDR1 SGHVS and CDR2 FNYEAQ. Germline trimming cut 3 bases from V and 2 bases from J; bases unmatched to any gene: 9. The CDR3 sequence: CASSFLTGLEQETQYF. The CDR3 DNA reads as TGTGCCAGCAGCTTCTTGACAGGGTTGGAGCAAGAGACCCAGTACTTC.

V usage is TRBV5-8 and J usage is TRBJ1-2; the match to TRBD1 covers 7 bases. Unmatched junction bases numbered 9, after V lost 3 bases and J lost 4 bases. Germline CDR1 is SGHTS and CDR2 is YDEGEE. CDR3 length: 15 residues. The CDR3 sequence: CASSSGDSSFYGYTF. The DNA for the CDR3 is TGTGCCAGCAGCTCTGGGGACAGCTCCTTCTATGGCTACACCTTC.

This clone has just one count. The V and J genes are TRBV5-1 and TRBJ1-3, with D possibly matching TRBD1 (5 bases). V shed 1 base and J shed 0 bases, with 17 bases lying between them. CDR3 length equals 18 residues. Germline CDR1 is SGHRS and CDR2 is YFSETQ. The CDR3 is CASSLYGGRGSSGNTIYF. In DNA form, the CDR3 reads TGCGCCAGCAGCTTGTATGGGGGACGCGGGAGCTCTGGAAACACCATATATTTT. The full variable domain, its missing parts supplied by reference TRBV5-1 and TRBJ1-3, is KAGVTQTPRYLIKTRGQQVTLSCSPISGHRSVSWYQQTPGQGLQFLFEYFSETQRNKGNFPGRFSGRQFSNSRSEMNVSTLELGDSALYLCASSLYGGRGSSGNTIYFGEGSWLTVV.

J is TRBJ2-1 and V is TRBV6-6; 12 bases agree with TRBD1. After removal of 8 bases from V and 6 bases from J, the junction contained 8 bases not matched to a gene. This CDR3 contains 15 residues. CDR1 and CDR2 from the germline V gene are MNHNY and SVGAGI (reference sequence). The chain's CDR3 is CASGTGGPGRNEQFF. The DNA for the CDR3 is TGTGCCAGCGGGACAGGGGGCCCGGGGCGCAATGAGCAGTTCTTC.

This clone occurred a few times. The rearrangement links TRBV6-5 to TRBJ2-5, with TRBD1 identical over 7 bases. Trimming took 4 bases from V and 6 from J; bases not matched to a gene: 2. The CDR3 extends over 12 amino acids. Looked up from germline, CDR1 is MNHEY and CDR2 is SVGAGI. The CDR3 DNA sequence: TGTGCCAGCAGTTCACAGGGGAAGACCCAGTACTTC. It specifies CASSSQGKTQYF.

This clone has just one count. J is TRBJ2-7 and V is TRBV15; tentatively, D is TRBD2 (6 bases). Germline V gene sequence: CDR1 LNHNV, CDR2 YYDKDF (reference sequence). The germline V and J ends were trimmed by 4 bases and 4 bases, with 14 bases remaining between them. The CDR3 has 14 residues. This CDR3 reads CATSIGDLKYEQYF. The CDR3, as DNA: TGTGCCACCAGCATAGGGGACTTGAAATACGAGCAGTACTTC.

The gene calls are TRBV2 and TRBJ2-1; no clear D gene. The V end was cut by 5 bases, the J end by 6 bases, with 17 bases between. Germline V gene lookup returns CDR1 SNHLY and CDR2 FYNNEI. The CDR3 contains 15 residues. The CDR3 nucleotides are TGTGCCAGCAGTCCTACCCTGGGTCCGGGCAATGAGCAGTTCTTC. Translated, it gives CASSPTLGPGNEQFF. Full variable domain (rest looked up from reference TRBV2 and TRBJ2-1): EPEVTQTPSHQVTQMGQEVILRCVPISNHLYFYWYRQILGQKVEFLVSFYNNEISEKSEIFDDQFSVERPDGSNFTLKIRSTKLEDSAMYFCASSPTLGPGNEQFFGPGTRLTVL.

The chain has TRBV6-5 and TRBJ1-2; no reliable D call. This CDR3 is 13 amino acids long. Germline assignment: CDR1 MNHEY and CDR2 SVGAGI. Between the trimmed V and J ends, which lost 2 bases and 6 bases, there was a span of 10 bases. This chain's CDR3 is CASSYRGPNGYTF. The CDR3 coding sequence is TGTGCCAGCAGTTACAGAGGTCCGAATGGCTACACCTTC.

This clone was observed a few times. The chain has TRBV30 and TRBJ1-1, with D possibly being TRBD1 (6 bases). The CDR3 spans 16 residues. Germline V lookup: CDR1 GTSNPN, CDR2 SVGIG (reference sequence). V lost 3 bases and J lost 0, with 17 bases in between. CDR3 sequence: CAWSKKTGVLNTEAFF. CDR3 DNA sequence: TGTGCCTGGAGCAAAAAGACAGGAGTACTGAACACTGAAGCTTTCTTT.

This sequence joins TRBV6-5 and TRBJ1-3, with D possibly matching TRBD1 (6 bases). The V end lost 2 bases, the J end lost 2 bases, and 13 bases lay between the germline ends. Germline values: CDR1 MNHEY, CDR2 SVGAGI. This CDR3 region has 16 residues. CDR3 bases: TGTGCCAGCAGTTACGGCGTGGGGGCGCCTGGAAACACCATATATTTT. Amino acid sequence: CASSYGVGAPGNTIYF.

This clone occurred a few times. The genes are TRBV4-3 and TRBJ2-1, with D possibly matching TRBD2 (6 bases). From germline, CDR1 is LGHNA and CDR2 YSLEER. Trimming cost V 0 bases and J 8 bases, with 14 bases left between them. This CDR3 has 15 residues. The CDR3 nucleotides are TGCGCCAGCAGCCAAGAGTTTTTGACTAGGGATGAGCAGTTCTTC. As protein: CASSQEFLTRDEQFF.

This clone appeared a few times. The chain couples TRBV7-6 to TRBJ2-7; D remains unclear. Germline V gene data show CDR1 as SGHVS and CDR2 as FNYEAQ. The CDR3 is 12 residues long. The V end was cut by 4 bases, the J end by 0 bases, with 4 bases between. This CDR3 is CASSSLSYEQYF. CDR3 DNA: TGTGCCAGCAGCTCCCTCTCCTACGAGCAGTACTTC.

As regards this clone: Other DNA sequences within the sample encode an identical CDR3. The chain has TRBV5-1 and TRBJ2-7, with a tentative D call TRBD2 (6 bases). Germline V gene sequence: CDR1 SGHRS, CDR2 YFSETQ. The CDR3 is 14 residues long. V lost 0 bases and J 2 bases, leaving 9 bases between the germline ends. CDR3 loop: CASSLATGAYEQYF. The CDR3 DNA is TGCGCCAGCAGCTTGGCCACGGGGGCCTACGAGCAGTACTTC.

The chain employs TRBV30 and TRBJ2-3; D not resolved. There are 14 residues in the CDR3. Between the trimmed V and J ends, which lost 0 bases and 0 bases, there was a span of 7 bases. The germline V gene encodes CDR1 GTSNPN and CDR2 SVGIG (reference sequence). In nucleotides, the CDR3 is TGTGCCTGGAGTGTATCCAGTAGCACAGATACGCAGTATTTT. It is translated as CAWSVSSSTDTQYF.

The chain has TRBV30 and TRBJ1-4; 8 nucleotides align to TRBD1. V shed 2 bases and J 8 bases; nucleotides not matched to a gene: 4. Germline CDR1 reads GTSNPN; CDR2 reads SVGIG (reference sequence). CDR3 length: 13 amino acids. The CDR3 DNA reads TGTGCCTGGAGTAGACAGGGGAACGAAAAACTGTTTTTT. Its protein is CAWSRQGNEKLFF. Based on the CDR3 plus reference TRBV30 and TRBJ1-4, the full variable domain is SQTIHQWPATLVQPVGSPLSLECTVEGTSNPNLYWYRQAAGRGLQLLFYSVGIGQISSEVPQNLSASRPQDRQFILSSKKLLLSDSGFYLCAWSRQGNEKLFFGSGTQLSVL.

The chain employs TRBV5-5 and TRBJ1-1, with D possibly being TRBD1 (5 bases). The CDR3 is 14 amino acids. Between the trimmed V and J ends, which lost 1 base and 0 bases, there was a span of 7 bases. The germline gives CDR1 SGHKS, CDR2 YYEKEE (reference sequence). The CDR3 sequence: CASSLQDMNTEAFF. The CDR3 DNA follows: TGTGCCAGCAGCTTGCAGGACATGAACACTGAAGCTTTCTTT.

The chain employs TRBV6-1 and TRBJ2-7; D remains unclear. The CDR3 has 13 amino acids. Germline CDR1 MNHNS, CDR2 SASEGT. Trimming removed 5 bases from V and 5 bases from J, with 13 bases in between. The chain's CDR3 is CASSRLEPNEQYF. CDR3 DNA sequence: TGTGCCAGCAGTCGGCTAGAACCTAACGAGCAGTACTTC.

The chain joins TRBV5-1 to TRBJ2-7, with D unclear. Germline lookup yields CDR1 SGHRS and CDR2 YFSETQ. The CDR3 has 15 residues. V was clipped by 4 bases and J by 3 bases, with 17 bases between them. The chain's CDR3 is CASSAADLGYYEQYF. The CDR3 region has the DNA TGCGCCAGCAGCGCAGCCGATCTAGGTTACTACGAGCAGTACTTC.

This clone has just a few counts. The chain links TRBV5-1 to TRBJ1-2; a weak D match, TRBD1 (5 bases). The CDR3 is 11 residues long. V was trimmed by 4 bases and J by 8 bases, leaving 9 bases between them. The germline gives CDR1 SGHRS, CDR2 YFSETQ. CDR3 sequence: CASSGGLGYTF. DNA for the CDR3: TGCGCCAGCAGCGGGGGGTTGGGCTACACCTTC.

V gene TRBV7-9 combines with J gene TRBJ2-5; D is possibly TRBD2 (7 bases). The V end lost 5 bases, the J end lost 5 bases, and 18 bases lay between the germline ends. Germline assignment: CDR1 SEHNR and CDR2 FQNEAQ (reference sequence). The CDR3 consists of 15 residues. CDR3 DNA: TGTGCCAGCAGCCCTGCGTCGGGGGGCCGGGAGACCCAGTACTTC. Amino acid sequence: CASSPASGGRETQYF.

This clone was seen more than once but under ten times. The chain joins TRBV6-1 to TRBJ2-2; tentatively, D is TRBD1 (6 bases). Trimming removed 5 bases from V and 7 bases from J, with 14 bases in between. The CDR3 runs 14 residues. In germline, CDR1 is MNHNS, CDR2 SASEGT. The CDR3 loop is CASSNEQGIGELFF. The CDR3, as DNA: TGTGCCAGCAGTAATGAACAGGGTATCGGGGAGCTGTTTTTT.

The chain links TRBV5-6 to TRBJ2-2, with 7 bases matching TRBD2. The trim removed 2 bases at V and 3 bases at J, leaving 7 bases unmatched. This CDR3 region has 16 residues. CDR1 is SGHDT and CDR2 is YYEEEE in the germline V gene. The CDR3, as DNA: TGTGCCAGCAGCTTCAAAGGGAGGGGCGACACCGGGGAGCTGTTTTTT. Encoded protein: CASSFKGRGDTGELFF.